Below are 7 T cell receptor beta chains sequenced from a single sample in a study of T cell responses to AZD1222 COVID-19 vaccine. The assay was immunoSEQ multiplex PCR, and TCRdb's table has in-frame clones only and misses some. This repertoire shows 130,000 or so clones, under 95% found once; its top ten account for 6.5% to 8%. This sample comprised peripheral blood, obtained 28 days after the second dose of the MenACWY control vaccine. The receptors were sampled from an adult who received the MenACWY meningococcal vaccine as a control.

The chain recombines TRBV10-2 with TRBJ1-1; D not certain. This CDR3 contains 13 residues. V gave up 0 bases and J gave up 1 base, with 3 bases separating them. Germline V gene lookup returns CDR1 WSHSY and CDR2 SAAADI. CDR3 protein: CASSESPNTEAFF. In DNA form, the CDR3 reads TGCGCCAGCAGTGAGTCCCCGAACACTGAAGCTTTCTTT.

This chain joins TRBV21-1 and TRBJ1-2. TRBV21-1 is flagged as a pseudogene. The CDR3 contains 14 residues. This CDR3 reads CASSKVRFNYGYTF. CDR3 in DNA: TGTGCCAGCAGCAAAGTTCGGTTTAACTATGGCTACACCTTC.

V usage is TRBV6-5 and J usage is TRBJ1-4; 10 bases match TRBD1. This CDR3 has 15 residues. Per germline, CDR1 MNHEY and CDR2 SVGAGI. With 6 bases clipped from V and 0 bases from J, the junction kept 1 base outside the gene matches. CDR3 loop: CASRDRGATNEKLFF. The CDR3 nucleotides read TGTGCCAGCAGGGACAGGGGGGCAACTAATGAAAAACTGTTTTTT.

DNA of the CDR3: TGTGCCAGCAGTCCCTGGGGTCGGGAGACCCAGTACTTC. It is translated as CASSPWGRETQYF. V usage is TRBV6-5 and J usage is TRBJ2-5; D gene ambiguous. V gave up 5 bases and J gave up 5 bases, with 12 bases separating them. CDR1 is MNHEY, CDR2 SVGAGI, per germline. The CDR3 covers 13 residues.

This chain links TRBV19 with TRBJ2-1, with TRBD2 identical over 10 bases. The CDR3 is 13 amino acids. CDR1 LNHDA and CDR2 SQIVND come from the germline V gene (reference sequence). The V segment lost 7 bases and the J segment 6 bases; nucleotides outside the gene matches: 3. CDR3 DNA sequence: TGTGCCAGTATGATAGCGGGAGGCAATGAGCAGTTCTTC. The encoded protein is CASMIAGGNEQFF.

The chain is built from TRBV19 and TRBJ1-1; D is ambiguous. V lost 6 bases, J lost 1 base, and 9 bases lay in between. Germline CDR1 and CDR2: LNHDA and SQIVND (reference sequence). There are 13 residues in the CDR3. The CDR3: CASRKQTNTEAFF. The CDR3 nucleotides are TGTGCCAGTAGAAAACAGACGAACACTGAAGCTTTCTTT.

This clone has a single count. The chain links TRBV6-5 to TRBJ2-5, with a weak D call TRBD2 (6 bases). This CDR3 has 15 amino acids. Trimming removed 4 bases at V and 5 bases at J, with 17 bases between. The germline CDR1 and CDR2 sequences are MNHEY and SVGAGI. This CDR3 is CASSSSGTPGETQYF. The DNA for the CDR3 is TGTGCCAGCAGTTCATCCGGGACTCCCGGGGAGACCCAGTACTTC.